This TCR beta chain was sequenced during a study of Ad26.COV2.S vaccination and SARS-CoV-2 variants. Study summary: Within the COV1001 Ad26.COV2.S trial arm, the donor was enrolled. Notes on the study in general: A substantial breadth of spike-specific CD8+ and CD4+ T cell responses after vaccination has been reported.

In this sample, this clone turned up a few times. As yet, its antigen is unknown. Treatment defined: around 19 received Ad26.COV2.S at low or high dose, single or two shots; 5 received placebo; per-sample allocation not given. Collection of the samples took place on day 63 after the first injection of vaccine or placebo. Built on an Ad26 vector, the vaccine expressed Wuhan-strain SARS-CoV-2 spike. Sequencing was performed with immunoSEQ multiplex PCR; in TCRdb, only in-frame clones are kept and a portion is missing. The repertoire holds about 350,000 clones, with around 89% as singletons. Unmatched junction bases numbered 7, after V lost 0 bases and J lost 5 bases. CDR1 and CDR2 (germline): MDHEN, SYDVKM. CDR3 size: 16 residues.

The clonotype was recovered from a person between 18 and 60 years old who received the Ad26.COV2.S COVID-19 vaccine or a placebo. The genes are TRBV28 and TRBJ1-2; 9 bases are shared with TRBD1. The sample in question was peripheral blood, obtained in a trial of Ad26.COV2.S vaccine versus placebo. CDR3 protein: CASSLWNRGLSYGYTF. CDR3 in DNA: TGTGCCAGCAGTTTATGGAACAGGGGGCTTTCATATGGCTACACCTTC.